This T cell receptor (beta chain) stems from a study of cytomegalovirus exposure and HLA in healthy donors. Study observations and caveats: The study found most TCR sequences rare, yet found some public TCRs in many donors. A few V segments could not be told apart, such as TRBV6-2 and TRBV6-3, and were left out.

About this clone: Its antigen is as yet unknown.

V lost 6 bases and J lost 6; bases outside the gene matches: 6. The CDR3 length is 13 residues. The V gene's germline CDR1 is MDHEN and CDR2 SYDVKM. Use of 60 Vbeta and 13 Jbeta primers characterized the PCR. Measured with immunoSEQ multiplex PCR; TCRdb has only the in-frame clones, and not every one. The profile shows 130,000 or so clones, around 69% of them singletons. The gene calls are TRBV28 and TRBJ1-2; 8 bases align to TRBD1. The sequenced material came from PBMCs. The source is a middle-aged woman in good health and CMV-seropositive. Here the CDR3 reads CASRPTGDNGYTF. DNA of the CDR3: TGTGCCAGCAGGCCGACAGGGGACAATGGCTACACCTTC.